What follows are 14 T cell receptor beta chains derived from one specimen sequenced in a study of OX40 agonist ivuxolimab in advanced cancers. Produced via immunoSEQ multiplex PCR; TCRdb's table is partial and in-frame only. The data hold approximately 100,000 clones, with roughly 80% observed a single time. The sequenced sample was CD4+ or CD8+ T cells sorted from blood, obtained in a trial of the OX40 agonist ivuxolimab. Receptor source: an adult with an advanced solid tumor such as melanoma, head and neck, liver or kidney cancer.

Turning to this clone: Germline and junction disagree at one end, which may indicate a read error. The chain recombines TRBV7-3 with TRBJ2-1; perhaps TRBD2 as D (6 bases). The CDR3 runs to 13 residues. Looked up from germline, CDR1 is SGHTA and CDR2 is FQGTGA. CDR3 coding DNA: TGTGCCAGCAGCTTAACGCTGGGACTCCTCCTGGTCTTC. It translates to CASSLTLGLLLVF.

Written as DNA, the CDR3 is TGTGCCAGCAGCTCCAGCGGCGCCACAGATACGCAGTATTTT. It encodes CASSSSGATDTQYF. This rearrangement joins TRBV7-3 to TRBJ2-3; D perhaps matches TRBD2 (5 bases). The V end was cut by 4 bases, the J end by 2 bases, with 10 bases between. This CDR3 is 14 amino acids long. Germline CDR1 and CDR2: SGHTA and FQGTGA. The full variable domain, rest sourced from reference TRBV7-3 and TRBJ2-3, is GAGVSQTPSNKVTEKGKYVELRCDPISGHTALYWYRQSLGQGPEFLIYFQGTGAADDSGLPNDRFFAVRPEGSVSTLKIQRTERGDSAVYLCASSSSGATDTQYFGPGTRLTVL.

The chain carries TRBV30 and TRBJ2-7; 10 nucleotides align to TRBD1. Germline CDR1 reads GTSNPN; CDR2 reads SVGIG (reference sequence). CDR3 size: 16 residues. Losses at the gene ends were 3 bases for V and 2 bases for J; bases not matched to a gene: 10. In DNA, the CDR3 is TGTGCCTGGAGGAGTTCACCGGGACAGGGGACCTACGAGCAGTACTTC. Its protein is CAWRSSPGQGTYEQYF.

The J gene is TRBJ2-7, the V gene TRBV7-2; 14 bases match TRBD2. V gave up 5 bases and J gave up 3 bases; unmatched junction bases: 15. Germline loops: CDR1 SGHTA, CDR2 FQGNSA. CDR3 length equals 19 residues. The CDR3 region is CASSPDRPGLAGVLYEQYF. The CDR3 DNA sequence: TGTGCCAGCAGCCCAGACAGGCCGGGACTAGCGGGGGTTCTCTACGAGCAGTACTTC.

This chain links TRBV4-1 with TRBJ1-3; D is unresolved. Trimming pared 0 bases from V and 0 bases from J, leaving 6 bases between. The CDR3 runs to 15 residues. Germline CDR1 MGHRA, CDR2 YSYEKL. CDR3 residues: CASSQENSSGNTIYF. Written as DNA, the CDR3 is TGCGCCAGCAGCCAAGAGAACAGCTCTGGAAACACCATATATTTT.

The chain is built from TRBV5-1 and TRBJ2-1, with D possibly being TRBD2 (5 bases). This CDR3 has 19 residues. V lost 9 bases to trimming and J lost 4 bases, with 32 bases between them. From germline, CDR1 is SGHRS and CDR2 YFSETQ. CDR3 sequence reads: CAILLEEDRHPTLYNEQFF. The CDR3 bases are TGCGCCATCCTGCTGGAGGAGGACCGTCACCCGACCCTATACAATGAGCAGTTCTTC.

The chain carries TRBV9 and TRBJ2-3; perhaps D is TRBD1 or TRBD2 (6 bases each). Trimming removed 0 bases from V and 7 bases from J, with 15 bases in between. The CDR3 is 15 residues long. CDR1 and CDR2 (germline): SGDLS, YYNGEE. The CDR3 nucleotides are TGTGCCAGCAGCGTAGAGGGGGAGGTTCGAAATACGCAGTATTTT. Amino acid sequence: CASSVEGEVRNTQYF. The whole variable domain, remainder taken from reference TRBV9 and TRBJ2-3, is DSGVTQTPKHLITATGQRVTLRCSPRSGDLSVYWYQQSLDQGLQFLIQYYNGEERAKGNILERFSAQQFPDLHSELNLSSLELGDSALYFCASSVEGEVRNTQYFGPGTRLTVL.

The V and J genes are TRBV18 and TRBJ2-6; weak D call: TRBD1 (5 bases). V gave up 6 bases and J gave up 0 bases, with 12 bases separating them. Germline V CDR1 and CDR2: KGHSH, LQKENI. The CDR3 sequence is 16 residues long. The CDR3 protein is CASSDKQVSGANVLTF. The DNA of the CDR3 is TGTGCCAGCTCGGACAAACAGGTCTCTGGGGCCAACGTCCTGACTTTC.

This clone was counted a single time. V gene TRBV30 combines with J gene TRBJ2-7, with no clear D. V was trimmed by 3 bases and J by 5 bases, leaving 11 bases between them. Germline CDR1 is GTSNPN and CDR2 is SVGIG (reference sequence). This CDR3 is built from 12 residues. CDR3 sequence: CAWRGLGNEQYF. For the CDR3, the DNA is TGTGCCTGGAGGGGCCTGGGGAACGAGCAGTACTTC.

The rearrangement joins TRBV7-2 to TRBJ1-5; 9 nucleotides match TRBD1. The trim removed 5 bases at V and 4 bases at J, leaving 3 bases unmatched. CDR1 is SGHTA, CDR2 FQGNSA, per germline. CDR3 length: 14 residues. CDR3 sequence reads: CASSDGTGNQPQHF. The CDR3 region has the DNA TGTGCCAGCAGCGACGGGACAGGGAATCAGCCCCAGCATTTT.

The V and J genes are TRBV14 and TRBJ1-4; weak D call: TRBD1 (5 bases). CDR3 length equals 16 residues. CDR1 and CDR2 (germline): SGHDN, FVKESK. Between the trimmed V and J ends, which lost 4 bases and 4 bases, there was a span of 16 bases. The chain's CDR3 is CASSPSGRRNNEKLFF. CDR3 bases: TGTGCCAGCAGCCCCTCAGGGCGTCGGAATAATGAAAAACTGTTTTTT.

The gene calls are TRBV5-8 and TRBJ1-6; 9 bases are a match to TRBD1. V lost 0 bases and J lost 9; bases outside the gene matches: 4. The CDR3 is made up of 15 amino acids. Germline lookup yields CDR1 SGHTS and CDR2 YDEGEE. Here the CDR3 DNA reads TGTGCCAGCAGCTTGGATGGGACAGGGATTTCACCCCTCCACTTT. Protein product: CASSLDGTGISPLHF.

This clone was seen a single time. The rearrangement uses TRBV9 and TRBJ2-1; TRBD1 agrees at 7 bases. Germline values: CDR1 SGDLS, CDR2 YYNGEE. V trimming: 3 bases; J trimming: 0 bases; junction bases outside the gene matches: 12. This CDR3 is built from 18 residues. The CDR3 DNA reads as TGTGCCAGCAGCGGGATGACAGGGCAGCCAAGCTCCTACAATGAGCAGTTCTTC. Translating gives CASSGMTGQPSSYNEQFF.

The V and J genes are TRBV19 and TRBJ1-4; maybe TRBD1 (6 bases). CDR1 is LNHDA and CDR2 is SQIVND in the germline V gene (reference sequence). Deletions cut 7 bases from V and 4 bases from J, with 13 bases between. The CDR3 consists of 14 residues. The CDR3 spells CASKETGGNEKLFF. The CDR3 DNA reads as TGTGCCAGTAAGGAGACAGGAGGTAATGAAAAACTGTTTTTT.